Listed below are T cell receptor beta chains from one sample, sequenced in a study of T cell changes during pregnancy in multiple sclerosis. TCRdb keeps only in-frame clones here, not all; method: immunoSEQ multiplex PCR. The repertoire holds roughly 40,000 clones, with 90% to 95% as singletons. Sequencing was performed on peripheral blood, taken before pregnancy. These receptors were obtained from a female donor with multiple sclerosis, enrolled in a pregnancy study. CDR3s include the opening cysteine and the closing phenylalanine or tryptophan. Fields, in order: V gene, D gene, clone size, J gene, CDR3 protein, CDR3 DNA. A D gene is named only where the DNA matches it firmly. Clone size is stated in some rows and not others, as once, few, many or a class when expanded.

V: TRBV5-6; D: NA; size: once; J: TRBJ2-1; CDR3: CASSSGYNEQFF; DNA: TGTGCCAGCAGCTCCGGGTACAATGAGCAGTTCTTC
V: TRBV6-6; D: TRBD1; size: NA; J: TRBJ2-7; CDR3: CASSYWDRSYEQYF; DNA: TGTGCCAGCAGTTACTGGGACAGATCCTACGAGCAGTACTTC
V: TRBV28; D: NA; size: NA; J: TRBJ2-5; CDR3: CASSFLRGGGETQYF; DNA: TGTGCCAGCAGTTTTTTACGAGGGGGAGGGGAGACCCAGTACTTC
V: TRBV5-4; D: TRBD2; size: NA; J: TRBJ2-2; CDR3: CASSLALAGTGELFF; DNA: TGTGCCAGCAGCTTGGCACTAGCGGGCACCGGGGAGCTGTTTTTT
V: TRBV11-3; D: TRBD1; size: NA; J: TRBJ2-1; CDR3: CASSPPGGLTYNEQFF; DNA: TGTGCCAGCAGCCCCCCAGGGGGTCTAACCTACAATGAGCAGTTCTTC
V: TRBV6-6; D: TRBD1; size: NA; J: TRBJ1-2; CDR3: CASSLQGPTTPYGYTF; DNA: TGTGCCAGCAGCCTACAGGGGCCCACGACGCCTTATGGCTACACCTTC
V: TRBV5-1; D: NA; size: NA; J: TRBJ2-1; CDR3: CASSLTRGEQFF; DNA: TGCGCCAGCAGCTTGACTAGAGGTGAGCAGTTCTTC
V: TRBV5-1; D: NA; size: NA; J: TRBJ2-6; CDR3: CASRLSSGANVLTF; DNA: TGCGCCAGCAGGCTGAGCTCTGGGGCCAACGTCCTGACTTTC
V: TRBV4-3; D: NA; size: NA; J: TRBJ1-2; CDR3: CASSQDWAGDGYTF; DNA: TGCGCCAGCAGCCAAGATTGGGCAGGGGATGGCTACACCTTC
V: TRBV30; D: NA; size: NA; J: TRBJ1-2; CDR3: CAWSVLSLQGGYTF; DNA: TGTGCCTGGAGTGTACTGTCACTCCAGGGTGGCTACACCTTC
V: TRBV6-6; D: NA; size: NA; J: TRBJ2-1; CDR3: CASSYADSSYNEQFF; DNA: TGTGCCAGCAGTTACGCCGACAGCTCCTACAATGAGCAGTTCTTC
V: TRBV7-9; D: NA; size: NA; J: TRBJ1-1; CDR3: CASSLARGVNTEAFF; DNA: TGTGCCAGCAGCTTAGCGCGCGGTGTAAACACTGAAGCTTTCTTT
V: TRBV11-2; D: TRBD2; size: NA; J: TRBJ2-7; CDR3: CASSTSGLYEQYF; DNA: TGTGCCAGCAGCACTAGCGGGCTTTACGAGCAGTACTTC
V: TRBV9; D: TRBD1; size: NA; J: TRBJ2-5; CDR3: CASSGTGVILETQYF; DNA: TGTGCCAGCAGCGGGACAGGGGTAATCTTAGAGACCCAGTACTTC
V: TRBV19; D: NA; size: NA; J: TRBJ2-7; CDR3: CASSLPGGSYEQYF; DNA: TGTGCCAGTAGCCTTCCTGGGGGGTCCTACGAGCAGTACTTC
V: TRBV10-3; D: NA; size: few; J: TRBJ1-1; CDR3: CAITAQGSEAFF; DNA: TGTGCCATCACCGCACAGGGCTCTGAAGCTTTCTTT
V: TRBV19; D: NA; size: NA; J: TRBJ1-5; CDR3: CASSIQGWADQPQHF; DNA: TGTGCCAGTAGTATTCAGGGGTGGGCTGATCAGCCCCAGCATTTT
V: TRBV6-4; D: TRBD1; size: NA; J: TRBJ2-1; CDR3: CASSFGQGAGNEQFF; DNA: TGTGCCAGCAGTTTCGGACAGGGAGCCGGCAATGAGCAGTTCTTC
V: TRBV7-9; D: NA; size: NA; J: TRBJ1-3; CDR3: CASSLLNTIYF; DNA: TGTGCCAGCAGCTTACTTAACACCATATATTTT
V: TRBV29-1; D: TRBD2; size: NA; J: TRBJ2-5; CDR3: CSVEATSGVNYQETQYF; DNA: TGCAGCGTTGAAGCGACTAGCGGAGTCAATTACCAAGAGACCCAGTACTTC
V: TRBV6-6; D: TRBD1; size: NA; J: TRBJ1-5; CDR3: CASSSRTGGRQPQHF; DNA: TGTGCCAGCAGTTCAAGGACAGGGGGCAGGCAGCCCCAGCATTTT
V: TRBV7-9; D: TRBD2; size: NA; J: TRBJ2-7; CDR3: CASSHRLAGSAYEQYF; DNA: TGTGCCAGCAGCCATCGACTAGCGGGATCGGCCTACGAGCAGTACTTC
V: TRBV7-2; D: NA; size: NA; J: TRBJ2-1; CDR3: CASSLFGSYNEQFF; DNA: TGTGCCAGCAGCTTGTTCGGCTCCTACAATGAGCAGTTCTTC
V: TRBV5-6; D: TRBD1; size: once; J: TRBJ1-2; CDR3: CASSLFGTGDGYTF; DNA: TGTGCCAGCAGCTTGTTTGGGACAGGGGATGGCTACACCTTC
V: TRBV4-3; D: NA; size: NA; J: TRBJ2-3; CDR3: CASSQERGWTDTQYF; DNA: TGCGCCAGCAGCCAAGAACGGGGGTGGACAGATACGCAGTATTTT
V: TRBV7-2; D: NA; size: NA; J: TRBJ2-7; CDR3: CASSLGSTGYEQYF; DNA: TGTGCCAGCAGCTTAGGCTCGACTGGGTACGAGCAGTACTTC
V: TRBV14; D: NA; size: NA; J: TRBJ1-1; CDR3: CASSQVHNTEAFF; DNA: TGTGCCAGCAGCCAAGTACACAACACTGAAGCTTTCTTT
V: TRBV18; D: TRBD2; size: NA; J: TRBJ2-3; CDR3: CASSPRVGMSGGTDTQYF; DNA: TGTGCCAGCTCACCACGTGTGGGAATGAGCGGGGGCACAGATACGCAGTATTTT
V: TRBV19; D: NA; size: NA; J: TRBJ1-5; CDR3: CASSIIVAGNQPQHF; DNA: TGTGCCAGTAGTATAATAGTAGCGGGGAATCAGCCCCAGCATTTT
V: TRBV4-2; D: TRBD1; size: NA; J: TRBJ1-1; CDR3: CASSHLKGQGLGTEAFF; DNA: TGTGCCAGCAGCCACCTCAAGGGACAGGGCCTGGGCACTGAAGCTTTCTTT
V: TRBV29-1; D: TRBD2; size: NA; J: TRBJ2-7; CDR3: CSVYLRSGAGEQYF; DNA: TGCAGCGTTTATCTGAGAAGCGGGGCCGGGGAGCAGTACTTC
V: TRBV6-4; D: TRBD2; size: NA; J: TRBJ2-1; CDR3: CASSDPLAGGYSSYNEQFF; DNA: TGTGCCAGCAGTGACCCCCTAGCGGGAGGATACAGCTCCTACAATGAGCAGTTCTTC
V: TRBV2; D: TRBD2; size: NA; J: TRBJ2-3; CDR3: CASNVLAGHTDTQYF; DNA: TGTGCCAGCAACGTACTAGCGGGACACACAGATACGCAGTATTTT
V: TRBV25-1; D: NA; size: NA; J: TRBJ2-3; CDR3: CASSDHGSGTDTQYF; DNA: TGTGCCAGCAGTGATCACGGTTCGGGCACAGATACGCAGTATTTT
V: TRBV5-4; D: TRBD2; size: NA; J: TRBJ2-2; CDR3: CASSLHWTRQSYTNTGELFF; DNA: TGTGCCAGCAGCTTGCACTGGACTAGACAATCCTACACAAACACCGGGGAGCTGTTTTTT
V: TRBV19; D: NA; size: NA; J: TRBJ1-5; CDR3: CASSIGGTGTPDF; DNA: TGTGCCAGTAGTATTGGCGGGACCGGGACTCCGGATTTT
V: TRBV6-1; D: TRBD2; size: NA; J: TRBJ2-5; CDR3: CASSLTSGQETQYF; DNA: TGTGCCAGCAGTCTTACTAGCGGCCAAGAGACCCAGTACTTC
V: TRBV6-5; D: NA; size: NA; J: TRBJ2-5; CDR3: CASSYSKSSETQYF; DNA: TGTGCCAGCAGTTACTCAAAATCAAGCGAGACCCAGTACTTC
V: TRBV19; D: NA; size: NA; J: TRBJ2-7; CDR3: CACRSPSSYEQYF; DNA: TGTGCCTGCCGGAGTCCTTCTTCCTACGAGCAGTACTTC
V: TRBV28; D: NA; size: NA; J: TRBJ1-2; CDR3: CASSGYLYSHNYGYTF; DNA: TGTGCCAGCAGCGGTTACCTTTACAGTCATAACTATGGCTACACCTTC
V: TRBV6-1; D: TRBD2; size: NA; J: TRBJ2-7; CDR3: CASRELAGSSYEQYF; DNA: TGTGCCAGCAGGGAACTAGCGGGGAGCTCCTACGAGCAGTACTTC
V: TRBV29-1; D: TRBD1; size: NA; J: TRBJ2-1; CDR3: CSANRGRGAEQFF; DNA: TGCAGCGCGAACAGGGGGCGAGGGGCTGAGCAGTTCTTC
V: TRBV7-9; D: NA; size: NA; J: TRBJ1-5; CDR3: CASSRFGQPQHF; DNA: TGTGCCAGCAGCCGTTTCGGTCAGCCCCAGCATTTT
V: TRBV4-2; D: NA; size: NA; J: TRBJ2-6; CDR3: CASSQDRDVLTF; DNA: TGTGCCAGCAGCCAAGATCGGGACGTCCTGACTTTC
V: TRBV18; D: TRBD2; size: NA; J: TRBJ2-1; CDR3: CASSSSGLAGGEQFF; DNA: TGTGCCAGCTCATCTTCGGGACTAGCGGGAGGCGAGCAGTTCTTC
V: TRBV5-1; D: NA; size: NA; J: TRBJ2-2; CDR3: CASSITLAWTNTGELFF; DNA: TGCGCCAGCAGCATTACCCTAGCGTGGACCAACACCGGGGAGCTGTTTTTT